Presented here are 20 T cell receptor beta chains from one specimen sequenced in a study of blood T cell repertoires in COVID-19. Only in-frame clones appear in the TCRdb table, and some are missing; sequencing was by immunoSEQ multiplex PCR. The sample records 90,000 to 100,000 clones, roughly 87% being singletons. The sample taken for sequencing was peripheral blood. These receptors originate from a man between 65 and 79 years old with acute or convalescent COVID-19.

This clone turned up a few times. This rearrangement joins TRBV27 to TRBJ1-1, with a tentative D call TRBD1 (6 bases). Germline values: CDR1 MNHEY, CDR2 SMNVEV (reference sequence). The CDR3 runs to 15 residues. V lost 1 base to trimming and J lost 3 bases, with 12 bases between them. The CDR3 region has the DNA TGTGCCAGCAGTTTATTGGGCAGGGGTTACACTGAAGCTTTCTTT. The encoded protein is CASSLLGRGYTEAFF.

The J gene is TRBJ1-1, the V gene TRBV12-5; TRBD1 might be the D (5 bases). V lost 7 bases to trimming and J lost 1 base, with 16 bases between them. Germline CDR1 and CDR2: LGHNT and FRNRAP. CDR3 length: 15 amino acids. CDR3 coding DNA: TGTGCTAGTGCCCCGGGGGTAGGGGCGAACACTGAAGCTTTCTTT. This encodes CASAPGVGANTEAFF. Drawing the rest from reference TRBV12-5 and TRBJ1-1, the complete variable domain is DARVTQTPRHKVTEMGQEVTMRCQPILGHNTVFWYRQTMMQGLELLAYFRNRAPLDDSGMPKDRFSAEMPDATLATLKIQPSEPRDSAVYFCASAPGVGANTEAFFGQGTRLTVV.

This chain joins TRBV29-1 and TRBJ2-2, with D possibly being TRBD2 (5 bases). This CDR3 contains 12 residues. Between the trimmed V and J ends, which lost 4 bases and 3 bases, there was a span of 6 bases. Germline CDR1 reads SQVTM; CDR2 reads ANQGSEA. In nucleotides, the CDR3 is TGCAGCGTTGGGCGGGACACCGGGGAGCTGTTTTTT. Translating it yields CSVGRDTGELFF.

V gene TRBV19 combines with J gene TRBJ2-2, with D maybe TRBD1 (6 bases). Germline CDR1 reads LNHDA; CDR2 reads SQIVND (reference sequence). This CDR3 has 14 amino acids. Trimming took off 5 bases at V and 4 bases at J, with 11 bases between the two ends. CDR3 residues: CASSPRDITGELFF. The CDR3 coding sequence is TGTGCCAGTAGTCCCAGGGACATCACCGGGGAGCTGTTTTTT.

The genes are TRBV5-1 and TRBJ2-3; 16 bases are a match to TRBD2. Germline trimming cut 4 bases from V and 5 bases from J; bases unmatched to any gene: 4. This CDR3 has 16 residues. Germline CDR1 is SGHRS and CDR2 is YFSETQ. Here the CDR3 reads CASSPGLAGGIDTQYF. CDR3 DNA: TGCGCCAGCAGCCCGGGACTAGCGGGGGGGATAGATACGCAGTATTTT.

This clone appeared a few times. The CDR3 here is CASSLPRTGFNEQFF. The DNA for the CDR3 is TGTGCCAGCAGCCTTCCCCGGACAGGGTTCAATGAGCAGTTCTTC. This chain links TRBV11-2 with TRBJ2-1, with 8 bases fitting TRBD1. The CDR3 is made up of 15 amino acids. Germline CDR1 and CDR2: SGHAT and FQNNGV. Trimming took 5 bases from V and 6 from J; bases not matched to a gene: 9.

V gene TRBV24-1 combines with J gene TRBJ1-5; D gene ambiguous. Germline V gives CDR1 KGHDR, CDR2 SFDVKD. V lost 9 bases and J lost 0, with 11 bases in between. CDR3 length: 14 residues. In DNA form, the CDR3 reads TGTGCCACCCTTAAAGAGAATAGCAATCAGCCCCAGCATTTT. This gives the protein CATLKENSNQPQHF.

The rearrangement uses TRBV3-1 (or the pseudogene TRBV3-2) and TRBJ1-1, with no clear D. The ends were cut back, 1 base at V and 11 bases at J, with 11 bases in the middle. This CDR3 region has 12 residues. Germline loops: CDR1 LGHDT, CDR2 YNNKEL (reference sequence). CDR3 DNA sequence: TGTGCCAGCAGCCAAGGCGGTTTCGGCGCTTTCTTT. Its translation: CASSQGGFGAFF.

The count of this clone is one. J is TRBJ2-7 and V is TRBV5-5, with a tentative D call TRBD1 (6 bases). The CDR3 is 16 residues long. V shed 0 bases and J shed 2 bases, with 15 bases lying between them. Germline V gene sequence: CDR1 SGHKS, CDR2 YYEKEE (reference sequence). This CDR3 is CASSLDTGSGAYEQYV. The CDR3 region has the DNA TGTGCCAGCAGCTTGGATACAGGGAGTGGGGCCTACGAGCAGTACGTC.

This clone was seen only a few times. This chain uses TRBV27 with TRBJ2-7; 7 nucleotides agree with TRBD1. J was trimmed by 2 bases and V by 5 bases; bases with no gene match: 3. Germline loops: CDR1 MNHEY, CDR2 SMNVEV (reference sequence). The CDR3 totals 13 residues. The CDR3 DNA reads as TGTGCCAGCAGTCCTAGGGGGCCCTACGAGCAGTACGTC. This codes for CASSPRGPYEQYV.

This chain uses TRBV15 with TRBJ2-5, with a possible D match to TRBD2 (5 bases). This CDR3 has 16 amino acids. Trimming shortened V by 1 base and J by 5 bases, and 17 bases separated the two germline ends. CDR1 is LNHNV, CDR2 YYDKDF, per germline (reference sequence). This CDR3 reads CATSRAARTSGETQYF. The DNA of the CDR3 is TGTGCCACCAGCAGAGCGGCCAGGACGTCGGGGGAGACCCAGTACTTC. The full variable domain, with the rest looked up from reference TRBV15 and TRBJ2-5, is DAMVIQNPRYQVTQFGKPVTLSCSQTLNHNVMYWYQQKSSQAPKLLFHYYDKDFNNEADTPDNFQSRRPNTSFCFLDIRSPGLGDTAMYLCATSRAARTSGETQYFGPGTRLLVL.

V and J are TRBV5-6 and TRBJ2-7; 7 nucleotides line up with TRBD1. The CDR3 sequence is 17 residues long. The junction had 13 bases not matched to a gene; V was cut back by 1 base and J by 3 bases. The germline V gene has CDR1 SGHDT and CDR2 YYEEEE. This CDR3 is CASSLPGQRAAIYEQYV. For the CDR3, the DNA is TGTGCCAGCAGCTTGCCGGGACAGCGAGCCGCTATCTACGAGCAGTACGTC.

The chain combines TRBV2 with TRBJ1-6; D is possibly TRBD1 (5 bases). The CDR3 runs to 14 residues. Germline CDR1 reads SNHLY; CDR2 reads FYNNEI. V shed 7 bases and J shed 7 bases, with 14 bases lying between them. The CDR3 sequence: CASIGGSLNSPLHF. The DNA for the CDR3 is TGTGCCAGCATCGGGGGGTCGCTAAATTCACCCCTCCACTTT. The entire variable domain, with the rest obtained from reference TRBV2 and TRBJ1-6, is as follows: EPEVTQTPSHQVTQMGQEVILRCVPISNHLYFYWYRQILGQKVEFLVSFYNNEISEKSEIFDDQFSVERPDGSNFTLKIRSTKLEDSAMYFCASIGGSLNSPLHFGNGTRLTVT.

This chain uses TRBV12-5 with TRBJ2-2; 9 positions match TRBD1. Germline CDR1 and CDR2: LGHNT and FRNRAP. J was trimmed by 8 bases and V by 6 bases; bases with no gene match: 4. CDR3 length: 13 amino acids. In nucleotides, the CDR3 is TGTGCTAGTGGGCGGACAGGGGAAGGGGAGCTGTTTTTT. It translates to CASGRTGEGELFF. Full variable domain (remainder filled in from reference TRBV12-5 and TRBJ2-2): DARVTQTPRHKVTEMGQEVTMRCQPILGHNTVFWYRQTMMQGLELLAYFRNRAPLDDSGMPKDRFSAEMPDATLATLKIQPSEPRDSAVYFCASGRTGEGELFFGEGSRLTVL.

V is TRBV2 and J is TRBJ1-4, with a weak D call TRBD1 (6 bases). V lost 4 bases to trimming and J lost 7 bases, with 10 bases between them. The CDR3 runs to 13 residues. CDR1 and CDR2 (germline): SNHLY, FYNNEI. DNA for the CDR3: TGTGCCAGCAGTGGGGGGCGCGGTGAAAAACTGTTTTTT. Translated: CASSGGRGEKLFF.

Points on this clone: In the same sample, other DNA sequences code for this CDR3. This chain connects TRBV6-1 to TRBJ1-5, with a possible D match to TRBD1 (6 bases). This CDR3 is 15 amino acids long. Germline loops: CDR1 MNHNS, CDR2 SASEGT. The V end lost 2 bases, the J end lost 1 base, and 9 bases lay between the germline ends. The CDR3 sequence is CASSESRGSNQPQHF. CDR3 in DNA: TGTGCCAGCAGTGAAAGTAGGGGGAGCAATCAGCCCCAGCATTTT.

This clone was counted once. The chain carries TRBV6-5 and TRBJ1-1; no definite D call. V was pared by 6 bases and J by 0 bases, with 11 bases between. Germline CDR1 MNHEY, CDR2 SVGAGI. The CDR3 spans 14 residues. CDR3: CASSYRLMNTEAFF. CDR3 coding DNA: TGTGCCAGCAGCTACCGGTTGATGAACACTGAAGCTTTCTTT.

The chain has TRBV24-1 and TRBJ2-5; D is uncertain. The germline V gene encodes CDR1 KGHDR and CDR2 SFDVKD. The V and J ends lost 4 bases and 1 base respectively, with 9 bases between them. The length of the CDR3 is 14 residues. CDR3 bases: TGTGCCACCAGTGAGTCCGGGTTCCAAGAGACCCAGTACTTC. Its protein product is CATSESGFQETQYF.

The chain couples TRBV2 to TRBJ1-6; D is possibly TRBD1 (6 bases). Germline loops: CDR1 SNHLY, CDR2 FYNNEI. CDR3 length equals 15 residues. With 11 bases removed from V and 5 bases from J, the gap between germline ends came to 19 bases. CDR3 DNA sequence: TGTGCCTCTAGAGAGCTGACAGGAGATAATTCACCCCTCCACTTT. Encoded protein: CASRELTGDNSPLHF.

The chain combines TRBV10-3 with TRBJ2-4; D uncertain. Trimming cost V 2 bases and J 2 bases, with 10 bases left between them. Looked up from germline, CDR1 is ENHRY and CDR2 is SYGVKD. This CDR3 has 15 amino acids. The CDR3 loop reads CAISEGLDTKNIQYF. The CDR3 DNA sequence: TGTGCCATCAGTGAGGGCTTAGACACCAAAAACATTCAGTACTTC.